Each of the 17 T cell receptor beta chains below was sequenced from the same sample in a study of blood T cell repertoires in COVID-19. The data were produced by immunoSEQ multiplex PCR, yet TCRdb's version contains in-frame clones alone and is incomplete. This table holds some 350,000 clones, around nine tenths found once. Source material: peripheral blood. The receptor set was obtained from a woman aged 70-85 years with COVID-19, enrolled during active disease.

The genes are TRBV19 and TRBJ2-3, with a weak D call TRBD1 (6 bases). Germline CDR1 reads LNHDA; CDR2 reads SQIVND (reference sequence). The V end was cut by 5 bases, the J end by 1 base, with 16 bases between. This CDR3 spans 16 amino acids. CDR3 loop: CASSPLLGAGTDTQYF. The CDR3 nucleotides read TGTGCCAGTAGTCCCCTTCTGGGGGCGGGCACAGATACGCAGTATTTT.

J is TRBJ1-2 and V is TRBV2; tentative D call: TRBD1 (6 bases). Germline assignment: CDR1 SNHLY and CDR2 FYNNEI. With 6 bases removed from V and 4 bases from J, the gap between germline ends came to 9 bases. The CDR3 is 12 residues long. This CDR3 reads CASRGQAYGYTF. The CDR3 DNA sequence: TGTGCCAGCAGGGGACAAGCCTATGGCTACACCTTC. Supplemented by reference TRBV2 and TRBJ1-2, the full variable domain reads EPEVTQTPSHQVTQMGQEVILRCVPISNHLYFYWYRQILGQKVEFLVSFYNNEISEKSEIFDDQFSVERPDGSNFTLKIRSTKLEDSAMYFCASRGQAYGYTFGSGTRLTVV.

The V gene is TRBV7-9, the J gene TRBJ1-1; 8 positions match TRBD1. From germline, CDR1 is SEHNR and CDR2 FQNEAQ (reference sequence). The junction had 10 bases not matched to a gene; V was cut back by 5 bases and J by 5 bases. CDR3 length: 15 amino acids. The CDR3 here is CASSAPTGEWTEAFF. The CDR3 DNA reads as TGTGCCAGCAGCGCTCCGACAGGGGAATGGACTGAAGCTTTCTTT.

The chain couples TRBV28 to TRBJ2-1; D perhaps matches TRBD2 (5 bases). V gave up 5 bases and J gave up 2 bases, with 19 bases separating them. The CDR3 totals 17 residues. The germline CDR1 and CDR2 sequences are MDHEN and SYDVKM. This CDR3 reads CASSRPITGNPYNEQFF. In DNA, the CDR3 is TGTGCCAGCAGTCGACCGATAACCGGGAACCCCTACAATGAGCAGTTCTTC.

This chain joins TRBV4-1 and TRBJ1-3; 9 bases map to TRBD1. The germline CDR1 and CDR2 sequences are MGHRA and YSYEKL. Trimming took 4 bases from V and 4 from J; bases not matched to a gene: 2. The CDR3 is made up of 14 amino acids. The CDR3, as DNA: TGCGCCAGCAGCCCGGGACAGGGCGGAAACACCATATATTTT. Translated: CASSPGQGGNTIYF.

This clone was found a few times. CDR3 bases: TGCGCCAGCAGCTTGGAAGGGAGCTCTGGAAACACCATATATTTT. Protein product: CASSLEGSSGNTIYF. This chain uses TRBV5-1 with TRBJ1-3, with D unclear. The CDR3 length is 15 residues. Germline values: CDR1 SGHRS, CDR2 YFSETQ. V was pared by 0 bases and J by 0 bases, with 7 bases between.

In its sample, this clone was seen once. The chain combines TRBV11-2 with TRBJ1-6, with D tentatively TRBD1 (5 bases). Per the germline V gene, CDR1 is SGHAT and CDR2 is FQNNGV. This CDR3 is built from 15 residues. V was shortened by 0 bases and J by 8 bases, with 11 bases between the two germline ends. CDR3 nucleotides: TGTGCCAGCAGCTTAGATCCTGTAGGGGATTCACCCCTCCACTTT. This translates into CASSLDPVGDSPLHF.

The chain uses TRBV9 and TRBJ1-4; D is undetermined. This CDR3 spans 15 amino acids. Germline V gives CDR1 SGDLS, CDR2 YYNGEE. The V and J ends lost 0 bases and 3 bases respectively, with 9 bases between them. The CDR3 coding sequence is TGTGCCAGCAGCGTAGGAAACAGCCCTAATGAAAAACTGTTTTTT. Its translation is CASSVGNSPNEKLFF. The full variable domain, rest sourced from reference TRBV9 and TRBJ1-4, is DSGVTQTPKHLITATGQRVTLRCSPRSGDLSVYWYQQSLDQGLQFLIQYYNGEERAKGNILERFSAQQFPDLHSELNLSSLELGDSALYFCASSVGNSPNEKLFFGSGTQLSVL.

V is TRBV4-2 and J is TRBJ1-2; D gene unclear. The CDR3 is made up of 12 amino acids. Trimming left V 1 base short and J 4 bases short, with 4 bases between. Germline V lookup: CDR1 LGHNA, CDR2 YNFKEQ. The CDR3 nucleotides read TGTGCCAGCAGCCAAGCTTTCTATGGCTACACCTTC. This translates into CASSQAFYGYTF.

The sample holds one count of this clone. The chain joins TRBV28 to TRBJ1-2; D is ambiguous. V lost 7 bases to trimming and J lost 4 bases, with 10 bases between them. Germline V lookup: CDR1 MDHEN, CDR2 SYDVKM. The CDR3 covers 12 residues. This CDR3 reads CASTVSAYGYTF. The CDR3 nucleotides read TGTGCCAGCACAGTTTCCGCCTATGGCTACACCTTC.

The CDR3 reads CASGVQGAMDEQYF. The CDR3, as DNA: TGTGCTAGTGGTGTACAGGGGGCGATGGACGAGCAGTACTTC. This chain joins TRBV12-5 and TRBJ2-7, with TRBD1 identical over 9 bases. The V gene end was trimmed by 5 bases and the J gene end by 5 bases; junction bases not matched to a gene: 7. The CDR3 length is 14 residues. CDR1 is LGHNT, CDR2 FRNRAP, per germline. The variable domain in full, with the rest retrieved from reference TRBV12-5 and TRBJ2-7, is DARVTQTPRHKVTEMGQEVTMRCQPILGHNTVFWYRQTMMQGLELLAYFRNRAPLDDSGMPKDRFSAEMPDATLATLKIQPSEPRDSAVYFCASGVQGAMDEQYFGPGTRLTVT.

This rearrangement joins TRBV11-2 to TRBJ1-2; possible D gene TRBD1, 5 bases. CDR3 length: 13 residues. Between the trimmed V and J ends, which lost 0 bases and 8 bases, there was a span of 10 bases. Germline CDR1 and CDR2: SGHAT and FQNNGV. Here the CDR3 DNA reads TGTGCCAGCAGCTTAGACAGGGCTCGGGGCTACACCTTC. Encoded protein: CASSLDRARGYTF.

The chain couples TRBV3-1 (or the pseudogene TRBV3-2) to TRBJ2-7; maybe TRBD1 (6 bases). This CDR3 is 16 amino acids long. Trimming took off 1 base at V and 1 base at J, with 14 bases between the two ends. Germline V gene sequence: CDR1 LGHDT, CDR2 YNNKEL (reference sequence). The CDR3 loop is CASSQVFGRGSYEQYF. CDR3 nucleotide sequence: TGTGCCAGCAGCCAAGTATTTGGCAGGGGTTCCTACGAGCAGTACTTC.

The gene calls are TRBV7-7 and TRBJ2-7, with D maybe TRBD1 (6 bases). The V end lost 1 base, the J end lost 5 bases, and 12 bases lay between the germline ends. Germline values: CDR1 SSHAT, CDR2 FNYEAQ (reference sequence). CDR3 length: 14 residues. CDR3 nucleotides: TGTGCCAGCAGCTTAGGACAGGCGAACCACGAGCAGTACTTC. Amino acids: CASSLGQANHEQYF.

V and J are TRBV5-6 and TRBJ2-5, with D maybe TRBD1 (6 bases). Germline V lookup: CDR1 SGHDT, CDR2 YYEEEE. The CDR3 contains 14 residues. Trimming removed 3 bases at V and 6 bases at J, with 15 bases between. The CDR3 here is CASSSGVNEKTQYF. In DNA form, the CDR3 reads TGTGCCAGCAGCTCAGGGGTTAACGAAAAGACCCAGTACTTC.

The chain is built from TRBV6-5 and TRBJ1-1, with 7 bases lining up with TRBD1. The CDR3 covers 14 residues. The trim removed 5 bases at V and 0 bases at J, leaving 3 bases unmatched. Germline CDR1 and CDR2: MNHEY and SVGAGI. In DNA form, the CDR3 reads TGTGCCAGCAGTCCGGGACAGTTGAACACTGAAGCTTTCTTT. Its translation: CASSPGQLNTEAFF.

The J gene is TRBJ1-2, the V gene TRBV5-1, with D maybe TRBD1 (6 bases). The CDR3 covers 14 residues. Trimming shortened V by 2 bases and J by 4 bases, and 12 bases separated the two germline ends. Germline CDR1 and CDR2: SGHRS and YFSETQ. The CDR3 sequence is CASSFRQDSYGYTF. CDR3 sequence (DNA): TGCGCCAGCAGCTTCCGACAGGATTCCTATGGCTACACCTTC. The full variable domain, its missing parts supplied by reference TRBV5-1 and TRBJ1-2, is KAGVTQTPRYLIKTRGQQVTLSCSPISGHRSVSWYQQTPGQGLQFLFEYFSETQRNKGNFPGRFSGRQFSNSRSEMNVSTLELGDSALYLCASSFRQDSYGYTFGSGTRLTVV.